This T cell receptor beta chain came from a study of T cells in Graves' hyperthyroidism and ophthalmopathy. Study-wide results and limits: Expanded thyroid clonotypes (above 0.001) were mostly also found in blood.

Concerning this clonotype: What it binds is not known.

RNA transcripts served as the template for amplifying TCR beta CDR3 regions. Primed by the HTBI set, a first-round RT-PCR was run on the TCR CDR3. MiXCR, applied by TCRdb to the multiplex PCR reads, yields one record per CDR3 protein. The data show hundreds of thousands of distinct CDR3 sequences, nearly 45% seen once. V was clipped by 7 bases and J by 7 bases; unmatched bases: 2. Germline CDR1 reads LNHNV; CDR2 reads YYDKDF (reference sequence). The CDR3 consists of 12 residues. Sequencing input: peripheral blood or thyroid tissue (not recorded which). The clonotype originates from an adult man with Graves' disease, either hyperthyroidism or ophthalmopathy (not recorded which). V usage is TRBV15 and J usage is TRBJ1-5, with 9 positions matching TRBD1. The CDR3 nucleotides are TGTGCCACCAACAGGGGGCAACAGCCCCAGCATTTT. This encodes CATNRGQQPQHF. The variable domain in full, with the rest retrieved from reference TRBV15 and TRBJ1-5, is DAMVIQNPRYQVTQFGKPVTLSCSQTLNHNVMYWYQQKSSQAPKLLFHYYDKDFNNEADTPDNFQSRRPNTSFCFLDIRSPGLGDTAMYLCATNRGQQPQHFGDGTRLSIL.